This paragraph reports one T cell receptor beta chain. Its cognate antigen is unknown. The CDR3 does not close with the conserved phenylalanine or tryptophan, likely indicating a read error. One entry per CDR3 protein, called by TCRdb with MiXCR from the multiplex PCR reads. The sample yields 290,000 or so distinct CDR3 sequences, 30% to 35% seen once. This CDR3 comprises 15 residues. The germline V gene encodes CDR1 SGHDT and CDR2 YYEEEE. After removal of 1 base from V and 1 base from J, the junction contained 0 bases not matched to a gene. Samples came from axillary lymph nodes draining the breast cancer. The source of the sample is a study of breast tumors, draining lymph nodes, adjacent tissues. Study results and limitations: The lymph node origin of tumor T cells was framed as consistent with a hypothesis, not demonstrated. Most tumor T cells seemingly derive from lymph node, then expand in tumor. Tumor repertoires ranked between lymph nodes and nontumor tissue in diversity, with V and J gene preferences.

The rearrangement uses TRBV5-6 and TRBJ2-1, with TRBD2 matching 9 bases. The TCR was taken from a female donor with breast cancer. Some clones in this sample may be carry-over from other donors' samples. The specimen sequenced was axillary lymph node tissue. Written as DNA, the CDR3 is TGTGCCAGCAGCTTGACTAGCGGGTCCTACAATGAGCAGTTCCTC. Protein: CASSLTSGSYNEQFL.